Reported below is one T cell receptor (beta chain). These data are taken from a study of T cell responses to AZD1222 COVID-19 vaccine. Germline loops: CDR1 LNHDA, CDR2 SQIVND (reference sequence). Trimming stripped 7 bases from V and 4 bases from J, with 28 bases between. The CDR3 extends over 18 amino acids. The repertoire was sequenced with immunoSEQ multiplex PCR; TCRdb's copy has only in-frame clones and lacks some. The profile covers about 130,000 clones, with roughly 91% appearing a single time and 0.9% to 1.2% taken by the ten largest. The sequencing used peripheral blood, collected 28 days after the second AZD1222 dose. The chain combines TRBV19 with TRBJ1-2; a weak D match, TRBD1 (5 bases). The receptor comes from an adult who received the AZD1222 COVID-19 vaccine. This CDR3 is CASTRSGGAWGAGYGYTF. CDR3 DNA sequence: TGTGCCAGTACCCGTTCGGGAGGGGCCTGGGGAGCGGGCTATGGCTACACCTTC.